Detailed here is one T cell receptor (beta chain). Its target is not known. This sample is part of a study of OX40 agonist ivuxolimab in advanced cancers. As for the study in general: The dose-escalation group included hepatocellular carcinoma, melanoma, renal cell carcinoma and head and neck cancer.

General study results and limits: In general, CD8+ T cells held more expanded clones than CD4+ did, on average. Clonal expansion was among the lowest in partial responders at 0.1-3.0 mg/kg, especially CD8+.

Assay used: immunoSEQ multiplex PCR; TCRdb lists only in-frame clones, some missing. The data hold some 37,000 clones, with around 82% observed a single time. With 5 bases clipped from V and 6 bases from J, the junction kept 12 bases outside the gene matches. The CDR3 is 15 amino acids. CDR1 WSHSY and CDR2 SAAADI come from the germline V gene. The sample consisted of CD4+ or CD8+ T cells sorted from blood, taken in a trial of the OX40 agonist ivuxolimab. The receptor's source is an adult with an advanced solid tumor such as melanoma, head and neck, liver or kidney cancer. The V gene is TRBV10-2, the J gene TRBJ2-7; TRBD2 matches 8 bases. CDR3 nucleotides: TGCGCCAGCAGTCGTTTAGCGGGAACACCGCGCGAGCAGTACTTC. It translates to CASSRLAGTPREQYF.